The rows below give T cell receptor beta chains drawn from one sample of a study of blood T cell repertoires in COVID-19. The table came from immunoSEQ multiplex PCR; TCRdb's copy has only in-frame clones and leaves some out. The table includes 320,000 or so clones, around 90% detected once. Material: PBMCs or T cells enriched from blood (not recorded which). Receptors were obtained from a man aged 55-75 years who had recovered from COVID-19. The CDR3 runs from the conserved cysteine through the conserved F or W. D genes are given only for firm matches. The size of a clone is reported for some rows only, either as once, few or many, or as a class for expanded clones.

>-|TRBV19|TRBD1|TRBJ1-1|16
CASSIRQGSVWTEAFF
TGTGCCAGTAGTATCCGACAGGGATCAGTATGGACTGAAGCTTTCTTT
>-|TRBV27|TRBD1|TRBJ1-6|16
CASSFKGAGYNSPLHF
TGTGCCAGCAGTTTCAAGGGGGCGGGGTATAATTCACCCCTCCACTTT
>-|TRBV25-1|-|TRBJ1-1|15
CASTPSEGGYTEAFF
TGTGCCAGCACCCCAAGTGAAGGCGGGTACACTGAAGCTTTCTTT
>-|TRBV19|-|TRBJ1-5|14
CASSIRGGNQPQHF
TGTGCCAGTAGTATCAGGGGTGGTAATCAGCCCCAGCATTTT
>-|TRBV25-1|-|TRBJ2-7|14
CASSEWVVGVEQYF
TGTGCCAGCAGTGAATGGGTGGTAGGGGTCGAGCAGTACTTC
>-|TRBV5-4|TRBD2|TRBJ2-1|17
CASSLSRASGSVNEQFF
TGTGCCAGCAGCTTGAGTCGGGCTAGCGGGAGCGTCAATGAGCAGTTCTTC
>-|TRBV30|TRBD2|TRBJ2-1|15
CASQSGTSGYNEQFF
TGTGCCTCCCAATCCGGGACTAGCGGATACAATGAGCAGTTCTTC
>-|TRBV9|TRBD1|TRBJ2-5|13
CASNRQGQETQYF
TGTGCCAGCAACAGACAGGGTCAAGAGACCCAGTACTTC
>-|TRBV6-1|TRBD2|TRBJ2-1|15
CASSETRGDYNEQFF
TGTGCCAGCAGTGAAACCCGGGGGGATTACAATGAGCAGTTCTTC
>-|TRBV4-1|TRBD1|TRBJ1-5|15
CASSQALDREQPQHF
TGCGCCAGCAGCCAAGCGTTAGACAGGGAACAGCCCCAGCATTTT
>-|TRBV5-6|TRBD1|TRBJ1-3|14
CASSSRGLGNTIYF
TGTGCCAGCAGCTCCAGGGGGCTTGGAAACACCATATATTTT
>few|TRBV19|-|TRBJ1-2|13
CASSSGDLYGYTF
TGTGCCAGTAGTAGCGGAGACCTCTATGGCTACACCTTC
>-|TRBV7-3|TRBD2|TRBJ2-2|16
CASSSYSGPSTGELFF
TGTGCCAGCAGCTCATATAGCGGGCCTAGTACCGGGGAGCTGTTTTTT
>-|TRBV6-5|-|TRBJ1-5|14
CASSYSQGVQPQHF
TGTGCCAGCAGTTACTCCCAGGGTGTTCAGCCCCAGCATTTT
>-|TRBV24-1|-|TRBJ2-1|11
CATSRGNEQFF
TGTGCCACGTCCCGGGGGAATGAGCAGTTCTTC
>-|TRBV10-2|TRBD1|TRBJ1-2|13
CASTPSDRAGYTF
TGCGCCAGCACCCCCTCCGACAGGGCTGGCTACACCTTC
>-|TRBV7-2|TRBD1|TRBJ2-5|15
CASSLNRGSGETQYF
TGTGCCAGCAGCTTAAACAGGGGGTCAGGAGAGACCCAGTACTTC
>-|TRBV7-9|-|TRBJ2-7|15
CASSLLANEAYEQYF
TGTGCCAGCAGCTTACTAGCGAATGAAGCCTACGAGCAGTACTTC
>-|TRBV4-3|TRBD1|TRBJ2-7|16
CASSQAGTGTTYEQYF
TGCGCCAGCAGCCAAGCCGGGACAGGGACCACCTACGAGCAGTACTTC
>once|TRBV2|-|TRBJ1-5|14
CAVQETFSNQPQHF
TGTGCCGTGCAGGAAACTTTTAGCAATCAGCCCCAGCATTTT
>-|TRBV5-1|TRBD2|TRBJ2-2|15
CASSGTSVNTGELFF
TGCGCCAGCAGCGGGACTAGCGTCAACACCGGGGAGCTGTTTTTT
>-|TRBV11-2|TRBD1|TRBJ2-7|15
CASSLVGTGAYEQYF
TGTGCCAGCAGCTTAGTGGGGACAGGGGCCTACGAGCAGTACTTC
>-|TRBV5-1|-|TRBJ1-4|14
CASRIQNSNEKLFF
TGCGCCAGCAGAATACAAAATTCTAATGAAAAACTGTTTTTT
>-|TRBV4-1|TRBD1|TRBJ1-5|13
CASSRTGFQPQHF
TGCGCCAGCAGCCGGACAGGGTTCCAGCCCCAGCATTTT
>-|TRBV21-1|-|TRBJ1-5|14
CASRNRGGNQPQHF
TGTGCCAGCAGGAACAGGGGTGGCAATCAGCCCCAGCATTTT
>-|TRBV4-2|-|TRBJ1-3|14
CASSGAGSGNTIYF
TGTGCCAGCAGCGGAGCGGGTTCTGGAAACACCATATATTTT